A single sample is the source of the 12 T cell receptor beta chains below, sequenced in a study of control samples from healthy donors and cancer patients. Repertoires were generated with immunoSEQ multiplex PCR, while TCRdb's copy carries only in-frame clones and drops some. The sample has about 86,000 clones, 85% to 90% seen once. The sequenced material came from PBMCs. These receptor sequences come from a woman aged 45-65 years with colorectal cancer.

The J gene is TRBJ2-1, the V gene TRBV11-1, with a weak D call TRBD2 (7 bases). Germline lookup yields CDR1 SGHAT and CDR2 FQDESV (reference sequence). V was shortened by 0 bases and J by 6 bases, with 12 bases between the two germline ends. The CDR3 extends over 15 amino acids. The chain's CDR3 is CASSLAWGGPNEQFF. The CDR3 bases are TGTGCCAGCAGCTTAGCGTGGGGGGGCCCCAATGAGCAGTTCTTC.

The chain has TRBV9 and TRBJ1-1; TRBD1 might be the D (6 bases). In germline, CDR1 is SGDLS, CDR2 YYNGEE. Trimming pared 0 bases from V and 5 bases from J, leaving 17 bases between. The CDR3 is 16 amino acids. CDR3 residues: CASSVVGGLVGTEAFF. In DNA form, the CDR3 reads TGTGCCAGCAGCGTAGTTGGGGGGCTCGTGGGGACTGAAGCTTTCTTT.

This sequence joins TRBV9 and TRBJ1-2, with a tentative D call TRBD1 (6 bases). The V end was cut by 0 bases, the J end by 8 bases, with 14 bases between. The germline gives CDR1 SGDLS, CDR2 YYNGEE. This CDR3 has 14 residues. CDR3 sequence: CASSVGGQGAGYTF. CDR3 sequence (DNA): TGTGCCAGCAGCGTAGGGGGGCAGGGCGCGGGCTACACCTTC.

The chain joins TRBV24-1 to TRBJ2-3; D may be TRBD1 (6 bases). CDR1 is KGHDR and CDR2 is SFDVKD in the germline V gene. V was trimmed by 4 bases and J by 2 bases, leaving 12 bases between them. The CDR3 has 15 residues. CDR3 DNA sequence: TGTGCCACCAGTGACTATGGACAGCCCACAGATACGCAGTATTTT. It specifies CATSDYGQPTDTQYF.

The chain joins TRBV10-1 to TRBJ1-1, with no clear D. CDR3 size: 12 residues. Trimming took 3 bases from V and 3 from J, leaving 5 bases between them. From germline, CDR1 is WNHNN and CDR2 SYGVQD (reference sequence). The CDR3 is CASSDPDTEAFF. CDR3 DNA: TGCGCCAGCAGTGACCCCGACACTGAAGCTTTCTTT.

Notes on this clone: Other nucleotide sequences in the sample specify the same CDR3. This chain joins TRBV12-3 or TRBV12-4 and TRBJ1-5; tentatively, D is TRBD1 (6 bases). V lost 5 bases, J lost 2 bases, and 7 bases lay in between. The CDR3 is 13 residues long. CDR3 amino acids: CASSEGGNQPQHF. The CDR3 DNA reads TGTGCCAGCAGTGAGGGGGGCAATCAGCCCCAGCATTTT.

The chain joins TRBV7-9 to TRBJ2-4; D tentatively reads TRBD1 or TRBD2 (6 bases each). V was shortened by 1 base and J by 1 base, with 11 bases between the two germline ends. Germline V gene data show CDR1 as SEHNR and CDR2 as FQNEAQ (reference sequence). The CDR3 is made up of 16 amino acids. CDR3 in amino acids: CASSLVRGDAKNIQYF. CDR3 in DNA: TGTGCCAGCAGCTTAGTAAGGGGGGATGCCAAAAACATTCAGTACTTC. Drawing the rest from reference TRBV7-9 and TRBJ2-4, the complete variable domain is DTGVSQNPRHKITKRGQNVTFRCDPISEHNRLYWYRQTLGQGPEFLTYFQNEAQLEKSRLLSDRFSAERPKGSFSTLEIQRTEQGDSAMYLCASSLVRGDAKNIQYFGAGTRLSVL.

The chain recombines TRBV4-2 with TRBJ2-3; TRBD1 aligns across 7 bases. The CDR3 runs to 15 residues. Germline V gene lookup returns CDR1 LGHNA and CDR2 YNFKEQ. V gave up 5 bases and J gave up 3 bases; unmatched junction bases: 8. As DNA, the CDR3 is TGTGCCAGCAGCGGGATTCCCAGGGGGACAGATACGCAGTATTTT. Translated: CASSGIPRGTDTQYF.

This chain joins TRBV7-2 and TRBJ2-3; 11 nucleotides align to TRBD2. The CDR3 length is 17 residues. V was clipped by 5 bases and J by 1 base; unmatched bases: 8. CDR1 and CDR2 (germline): SGHTA, FQGNSA. Written as DNA, the CDR3 is TGTGCCAGCAGCCCCACTCTACTAGCGGGGGGCACAGATACGCAGTATTTT. As protein: CASSPTLLAGGTDTQYF.

The J gene is TRBJ1-3, the V gene TRBV12-5, with D maybe TRBD1 (5 bases). Germline CDR1 LGHNT, CDR2 FRNRAP. The CDR3 is 12 residues long. V lost 6 bases, J lost 4 bases, and 7 bases lay in between. CDR3 region: CASGSGGNTIYF. The CDR3 DNA reads TGTGCTAGTGGGTCAGGGGGAAACACCATATATTTT. Full variable domain (outside the CDR3, taken from reference TRBV12-5 and TRBJ1-3): DARVTQTPRHKVTEMGQEVTMRCQPILGHNTVFWYRQTMMQGLELLAYFRNRAPLDDSGMPKDRFSAEMPDATLATLKIQPSEPRDSAVYFCASGSGGNTIYFGEGSWLTVV.

The chain combines TRBV6-5 with TRBJ2-5; D gene uncertain. The V gene's germline CDR1 is MNHEY and CDR2 SVGAGI. V dropped 0 bases and J dropped 2 bases, with 7 bases sitting between them. The CDR3 runs to 14 residues. The chain's CDR3 is CASSYSKVQETQYF. The CDR3 DNA follows: TGTGCCAGCAGTTACTCGAAGGTGCAAGAGACCCAGTACTTC.

The gene calls are TRBV5-8 and TRBJ2-6, with no clear D. V lost 7 bases, J lost 0 bases, and 5 bases lay in between. CDR3 length: 13 residues. Per the germline V gene, CDR1 is SGHTS and CDR2 is YDEGEE. The CDR3 coding sequence is TGTGCCAGCTGTATCTCTGGGGCCAACGTCCTGACTTTC. Encoded protein: CASCISGANVLTF.